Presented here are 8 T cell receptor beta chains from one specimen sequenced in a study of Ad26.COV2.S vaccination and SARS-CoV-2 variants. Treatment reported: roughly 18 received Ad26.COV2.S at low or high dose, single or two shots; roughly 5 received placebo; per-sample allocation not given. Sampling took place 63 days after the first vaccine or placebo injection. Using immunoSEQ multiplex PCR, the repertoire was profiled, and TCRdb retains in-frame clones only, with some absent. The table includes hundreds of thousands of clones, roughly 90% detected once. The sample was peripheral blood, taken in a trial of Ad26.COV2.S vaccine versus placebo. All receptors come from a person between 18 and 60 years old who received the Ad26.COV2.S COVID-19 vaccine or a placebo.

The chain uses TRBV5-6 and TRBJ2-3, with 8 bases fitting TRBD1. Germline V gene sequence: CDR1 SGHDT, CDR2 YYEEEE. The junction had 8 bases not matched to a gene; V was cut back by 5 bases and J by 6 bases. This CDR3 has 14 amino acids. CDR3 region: CASRISGGADTQYF. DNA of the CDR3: TGTGCCAGCAGGATTTCAGGGGGCGCGGATACGCAGTATTTT.

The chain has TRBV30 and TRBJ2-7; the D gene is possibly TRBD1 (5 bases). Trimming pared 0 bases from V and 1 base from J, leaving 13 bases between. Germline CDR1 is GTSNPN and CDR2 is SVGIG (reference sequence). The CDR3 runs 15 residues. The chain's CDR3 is CAWSVQRQPSYEQYF. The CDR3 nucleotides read TGTGCCTGGAGTGTACAACGACAGCCTTCCTACGAGCAGTACTTC.

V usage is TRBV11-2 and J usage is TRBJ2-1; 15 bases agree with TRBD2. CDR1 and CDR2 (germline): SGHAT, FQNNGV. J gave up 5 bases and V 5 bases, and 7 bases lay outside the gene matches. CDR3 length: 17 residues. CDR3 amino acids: CASSRPGLAGGNNEQFF. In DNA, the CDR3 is TGTGCCAGCAGCCGCCCCGGACTAGCGGGAGGGAACAATGAGCAGTTCTTC. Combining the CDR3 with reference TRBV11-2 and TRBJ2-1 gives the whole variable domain EAGVAQSPRYKIIEKRQSVAFWCNPISGHATLYWYQQILGQGPKLLIQFQNNGVVDDSQLPKDRFSAERLKGVDSTLKIQPAKLEDSAVYLCASSRPGLAGGNNEQFFGPGTRLTVL.

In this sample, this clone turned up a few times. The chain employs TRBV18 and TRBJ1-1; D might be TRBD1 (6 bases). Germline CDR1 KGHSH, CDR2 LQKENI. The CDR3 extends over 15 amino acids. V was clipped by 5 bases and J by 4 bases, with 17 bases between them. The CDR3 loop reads CASSSVTGLATEAFF. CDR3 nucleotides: TGTGCCAGCTCAAGCGTTACAGGGTTGGCCACTGAAGCTTTCTTT.

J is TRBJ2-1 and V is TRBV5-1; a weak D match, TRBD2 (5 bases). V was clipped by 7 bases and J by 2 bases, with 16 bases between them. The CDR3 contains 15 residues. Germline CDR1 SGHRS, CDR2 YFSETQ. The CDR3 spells CASRPDVEAYNEQFF. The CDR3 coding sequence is TGCGCCAGCCGCCCTGACGTGGAGGCCTACAATGAGCAGTTCTTC.

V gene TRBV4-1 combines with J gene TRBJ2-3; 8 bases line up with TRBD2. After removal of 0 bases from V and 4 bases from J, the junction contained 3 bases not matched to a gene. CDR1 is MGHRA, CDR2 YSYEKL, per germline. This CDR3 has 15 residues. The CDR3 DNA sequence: TGCGCCAGCAGCCAAGATCCGGGGGGGGCAGATACGCAGTATTTT. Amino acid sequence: CASSQDPGGADTQYF.

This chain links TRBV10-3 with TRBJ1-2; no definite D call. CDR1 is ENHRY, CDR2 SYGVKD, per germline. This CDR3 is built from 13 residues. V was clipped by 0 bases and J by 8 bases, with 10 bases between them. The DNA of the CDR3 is TGTGCCATCAGTGAGTCGGGGAGACGGGGCTACACCTTC. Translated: CAISESGRRGYTF.

The chain's CDR3 is CASSLEGQGHGYTF. The DNA for the CDR3 is TGTGCCAGCAGCTTAGAGGGACAGGGCCATGGCTACACCTTC. This sequence joins TRBV7-8 and TRBJ1-2; 9 bases map to TRBD1. V lost 1 base, J lost 6 bases, and 3 bases stayed unmatched. This CDR3 has 14 amino acids. Germline V gives CDR1 SGHVS, CDR2 FQNEAQ.